The subject of this entry is one T cell receptor (beta chain). Profiled with immunoSEQ multiplex PCR; TCRdb holds only in-frame clones, not every one. This table has roughly 160,000 clones, about 85% appearing once. This record comes from a study of blood T cell repertoires in COVID-19. The CDR3 has 14 residues. Per the germline V gene, CDR1 is SGHKS and CDR2 is YYEKEE (reference sequence). V was pared by 4 bases and J by 2 bases, with 3 bases of the junction left unmatched. This clonotype originated in a man aged 55-75 years with acute or convalescent COVID-19. Material for sequencing was peripheral blood. V gene TRBV5-5 combines with J gene TRBJ1-5; 7 nucleotides agree with TRBD1. The CDR3, as DNA: TGTGCCAGCAGCCGCGGACAGGGCAATCAGCCCCAGCATTTT. It codes for CASSRGQGNQPQHF.